This TCR beta chain was identified during a study of Ad26.COV2.S vaccination and SARS-CoV-2 variants. At the level of the study: The donor participated in the COV1001 trial, in its Ad26.COV2.S arm. Study-wide points: Analyses that measured TCR breadth and depth may have underestimated total T cell responses.

The CDR3 extends over 13 amino acids. The ends were cut back, 4 bases at V and 7 bases at J, with 13 bases in the middle. Germline CDR1 is MGHDK and CDR2 is SYGVNS. About this clone itself: No antigen is known for it.

Documented treatment: about 20 received Ad26.COV2.S at low or high dose, single or two shots; roughly five received placebo; per-sample allocation not given. Collection of the samples took place on day 63 after the first injection of vaccine or placebo. Using immunoSEQ multiplex PCR, the repertoire was profiled, and TCRdb retains in-frame clones only, with some absent. The sample lists 300,000 to 350,000 clones, 88% seen once, with 6.4% in the top ten. V is TRBV25-1 and J is TRBJ1-2; possible D gene TRBD1, 5 bases. The source of this sequence is a person between 18 and 59 years old who received the Ad26.COV2.S COVID-19 vaccine or a placebo. Sequencing was performed on peripheral blood, taken in a trial of Ad26.COV2.S vaccine versus placebo. CDR3 sequence: CASSGPGPGGYTF. CDR3 DNA sequence: TGTGCCAGCAGTGGGCCAGGGCCAGGTGGCTACACCTTC.